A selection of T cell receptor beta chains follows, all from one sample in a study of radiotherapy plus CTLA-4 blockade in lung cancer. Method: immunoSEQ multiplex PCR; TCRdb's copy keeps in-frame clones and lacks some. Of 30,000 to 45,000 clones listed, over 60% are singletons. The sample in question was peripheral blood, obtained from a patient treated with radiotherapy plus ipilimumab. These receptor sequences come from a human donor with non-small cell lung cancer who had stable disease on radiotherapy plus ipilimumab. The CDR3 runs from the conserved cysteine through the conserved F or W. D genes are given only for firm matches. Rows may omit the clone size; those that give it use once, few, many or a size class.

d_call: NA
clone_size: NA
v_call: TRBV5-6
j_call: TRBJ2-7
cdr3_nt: TGTGCCAGCAGCTTGGGACGGGTGTACGAGCAGTACTTC
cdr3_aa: CASSLGRVYEQYF

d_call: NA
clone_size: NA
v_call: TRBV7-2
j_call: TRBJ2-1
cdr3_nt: TGTGCCAGCAGCTTGGGCTTCACTTACAATGAGCAGTTCTTC
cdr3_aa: CASSLGFTYNEQFF

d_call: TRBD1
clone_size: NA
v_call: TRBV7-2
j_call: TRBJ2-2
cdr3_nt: TGTGCCAGCAGCTCCAAGAGGACAGGGGAAGTATCGAACACCGGGGAGCTGTTTTTT
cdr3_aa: CASSSKRTGEVSNTGELFF

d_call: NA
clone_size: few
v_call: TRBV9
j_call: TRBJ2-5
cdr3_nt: TGTGCCAGCAGCGTAGCTACCGGGGGATTAGAGACCCAGTACTTC
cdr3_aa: CASSVATGGLETQYF

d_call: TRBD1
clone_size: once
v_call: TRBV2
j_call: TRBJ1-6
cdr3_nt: TGTGCCAGATGGAAGGGGACAGATTATTCACCCCTCCACTTT
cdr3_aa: CARWKGTDYSPLHF

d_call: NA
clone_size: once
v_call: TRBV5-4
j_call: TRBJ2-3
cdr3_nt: TGTGCCAGCAGCCTACGACACTTCACAGATACGCAGTATTTT
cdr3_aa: CASSLRHFTDTQYF

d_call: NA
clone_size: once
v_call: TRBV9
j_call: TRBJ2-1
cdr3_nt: TGTGCCAGCAGCCGGGGGGCCTCTCGGAATGAGCAGTTCTTC
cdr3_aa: CASSRGASRNEQFF

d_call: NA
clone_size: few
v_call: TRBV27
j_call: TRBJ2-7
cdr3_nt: TGTGCCAGCCGGACAGCCACCGAGCAGTACTTC
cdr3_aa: CASRTATEQYF

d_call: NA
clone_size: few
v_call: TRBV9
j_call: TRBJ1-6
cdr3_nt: TGTGCCAGCAGCGTATTCGGGAATTCACCCCTCCACTTT
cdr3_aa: CASSVFGNSPLHF

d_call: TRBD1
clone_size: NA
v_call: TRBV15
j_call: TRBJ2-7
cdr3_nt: TGTGCCACCAGCAGAGCCCTAAACAGGGGCTCCTACGAGCAGTACTTC
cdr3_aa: CATSRALNRGSYEQYF

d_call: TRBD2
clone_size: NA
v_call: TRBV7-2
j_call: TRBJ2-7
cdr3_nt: TGTGCCAGCAGCCCAAGCGGGGGGGCCGGATACTACGAGCAGTACTTC
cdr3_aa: CASSPSGGAGYYEQYF

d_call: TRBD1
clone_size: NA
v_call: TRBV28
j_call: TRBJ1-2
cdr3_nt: TGTGCCAGCGGGGACAGGGTCGTTGGCTACACCTTC
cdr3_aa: CASGDRVVGYTF

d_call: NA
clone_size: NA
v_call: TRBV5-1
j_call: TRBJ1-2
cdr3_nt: TGCGCCAGCAGCTCCGGGGGGGACTATGGCTACACCTTC
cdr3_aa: CASSSGGDYGYTF

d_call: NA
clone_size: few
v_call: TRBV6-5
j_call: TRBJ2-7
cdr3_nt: TGTGCCAGCAGTTACGGCAGGGCTTCTTACGAGCAGTACTTC
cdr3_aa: CASSYGRASYEQYF

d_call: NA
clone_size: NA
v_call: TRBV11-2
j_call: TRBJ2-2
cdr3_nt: TGTGCCAGCAGCTTAGATCCCTTTGGAGTAGGGGAGCTGTTTTTT
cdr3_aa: CASSLDPFGVGELFF

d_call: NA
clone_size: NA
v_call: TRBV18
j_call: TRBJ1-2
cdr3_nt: TGTGCCAGCTCATCGGGTCCAGACTATGGCTACACCTTC
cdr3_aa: CASSSGPDYGYTF

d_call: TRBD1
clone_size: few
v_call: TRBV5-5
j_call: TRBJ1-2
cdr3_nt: TGTGCCAGCAGCCGACAGGGGACGTATGGCTACACCTTC
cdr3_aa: CASSRQGTYGYTF

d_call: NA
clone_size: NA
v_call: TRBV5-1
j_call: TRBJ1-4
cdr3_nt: TGCGCCAGCAGCCCAGGGGCCTCGGGCTTTAATGAAAAACTGTTTTTT
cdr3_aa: CASSPGASGFNEKLFF

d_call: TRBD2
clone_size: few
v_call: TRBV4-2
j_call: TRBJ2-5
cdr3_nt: TGTGCCAGCAGCCAAGTTCTTCTAGCGGGGCGTTTGGGGGAGACCCAGTACTTC
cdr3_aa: CASSQVLLAGRLGETQYF

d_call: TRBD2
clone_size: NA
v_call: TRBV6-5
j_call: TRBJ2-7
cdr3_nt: TGTGCCAGCAGTTACTCAGTAGCGGGGGGCTACGAGCAGTACTTC
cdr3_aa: CASSYSVAGGYEQYF

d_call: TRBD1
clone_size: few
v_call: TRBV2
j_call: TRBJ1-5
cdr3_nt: TGTGCCAGCAGTGCGGGACAGGGCGGTCAGCCCCAGCATTTT
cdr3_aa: CASSAGQGGQPQHF

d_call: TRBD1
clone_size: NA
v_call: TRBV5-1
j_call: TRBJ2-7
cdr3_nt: TGCGCCAGCAGCGCGACAGGGAGCAACTACGAGCAGTACTTC
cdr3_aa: CASSATGSNYEQYF

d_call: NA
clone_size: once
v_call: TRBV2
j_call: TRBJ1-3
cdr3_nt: TGTGCCAGCAGTGCCTTAAACCAGGGGAGACGAAACACCATATATTTT
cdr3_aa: CASSALNQGRRNTIYF

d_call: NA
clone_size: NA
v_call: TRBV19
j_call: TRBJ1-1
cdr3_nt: TGTGCCAGTAGTGAGGGACATCAGACTGAAGCTTTCTTT
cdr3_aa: CASSEGHQTEAFF

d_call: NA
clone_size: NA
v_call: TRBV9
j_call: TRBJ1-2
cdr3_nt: TGTGCCAGCAGCGTATCCGGAGACTATGGCTACACCTTC
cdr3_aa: CASSVSGDYGYTF

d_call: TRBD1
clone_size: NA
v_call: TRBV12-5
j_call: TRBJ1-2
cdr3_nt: TGTGCTGGGGCTATCCGACAGGGAGCCTATGGCTACACCTTC
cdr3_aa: CAGAIRQGAYGYTF

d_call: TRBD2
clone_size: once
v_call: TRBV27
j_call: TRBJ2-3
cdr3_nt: TGTGCCACCCGGACTAGAGCAGGGACAGATACGCAGTATTTT
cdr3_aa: CATRTRAGTDTQYF

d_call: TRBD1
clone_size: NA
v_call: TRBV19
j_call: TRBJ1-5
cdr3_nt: TGTGCCAGTAGTTCTACCTGGACAGGACTCAATCAGCCCCAGCATTTT
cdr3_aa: CASSSTWTGLNQPQHF

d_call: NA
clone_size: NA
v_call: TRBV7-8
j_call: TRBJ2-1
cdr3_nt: TGTGCCAGCAGCCAGACAGAAAGCTCCTACAATGAGCAGTTCTTC
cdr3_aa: CASSQTESSYNEQFF

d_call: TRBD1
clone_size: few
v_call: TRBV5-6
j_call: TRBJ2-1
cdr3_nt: TGTGCCAGCAGCCGATTCGACAGGGAATTGTACAATGAGCAGTTCTTC
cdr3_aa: CASSRFDRELYNEQFF

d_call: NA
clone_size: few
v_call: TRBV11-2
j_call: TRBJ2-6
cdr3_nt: TGTGCCAGCAGTCCCAGACATACTGGGGCCAACGTCCTGACTTTC
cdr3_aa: CASSPRHTGANVLTF

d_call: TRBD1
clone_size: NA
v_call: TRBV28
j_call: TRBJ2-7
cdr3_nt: TGTGCCAGCAGTTTACCGGGACAGGGTGCCCACGAGCAGTACTTC
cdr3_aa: CASSLPGQGAHEQYF

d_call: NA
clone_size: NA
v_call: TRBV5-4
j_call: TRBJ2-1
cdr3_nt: TGTGCCAGCACTATCCAGGGGCCTTACAATGAGCAGTTCTTC
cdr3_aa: CASTIQGPYNEQFF

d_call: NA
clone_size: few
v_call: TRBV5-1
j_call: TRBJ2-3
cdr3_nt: TGCGCCAGCAGCTTGGCCGGGTTAGCGGGTCCTTTTGGAGGGGGTACAGATACGCAGTATTTT
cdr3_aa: CASSLAGLAGPFGGGTDTQYF

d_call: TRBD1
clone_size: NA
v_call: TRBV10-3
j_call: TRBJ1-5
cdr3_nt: TGTGCCATCAGCGGACAGGGCTTAGATCAGCCCCAGCATTTT
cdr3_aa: CAISGQGLDQPQHF

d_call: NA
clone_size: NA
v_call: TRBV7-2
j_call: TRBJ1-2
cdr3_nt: TGTGCCAGCAGCCGCCTCCCGGGGGGCGACTATGGCTACACCTTC
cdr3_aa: CASSRLPGGDYGYTF

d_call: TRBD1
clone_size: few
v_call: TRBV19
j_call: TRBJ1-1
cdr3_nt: TGTGCCAGTAGGGGGACAGGGAGGACGGACACTGAAGCTTTCTTT
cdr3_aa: CASRGTGRTDTEAFF

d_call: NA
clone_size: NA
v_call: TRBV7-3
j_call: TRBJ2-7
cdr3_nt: TGTGCCAGCAGCCAGGCCCCGTCACGGTACGAGCAGTACTTC
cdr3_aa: CASSQAPSRYEQYF

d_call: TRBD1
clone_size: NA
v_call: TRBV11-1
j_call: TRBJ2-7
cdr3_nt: TGTGCCAGCAGCCCCCTCGACAGGGACTCCTACGAGCAGTACTTC
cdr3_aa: CASSPLDRDSYEQYF

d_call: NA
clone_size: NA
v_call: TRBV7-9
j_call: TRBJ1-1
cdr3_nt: TGTGCCAGCACCTCCCAACCGGGCACTGAAGCTTTCTTT
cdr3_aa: CASTSQPGTEAFF

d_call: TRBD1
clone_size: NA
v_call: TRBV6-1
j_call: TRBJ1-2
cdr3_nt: TGTGCCAGCAACTTCGACAGGGGTGTTGGCTACACCTTC
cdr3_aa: CASNFDRGVGYTF

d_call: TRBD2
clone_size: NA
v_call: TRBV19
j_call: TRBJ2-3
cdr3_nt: TGTGCCAGTAGTATCGGACTAGCGGTTAGCACAGATACGCAGTATTTT
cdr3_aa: CASSIGLAVSTDTQYF

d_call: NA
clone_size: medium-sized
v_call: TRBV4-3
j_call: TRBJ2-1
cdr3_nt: TGCGCCAGCAGCCAAGGAGGAGAGTCTTGGGATGAGCAGTTCTTC
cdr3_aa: CASSQGGESWDEQFF

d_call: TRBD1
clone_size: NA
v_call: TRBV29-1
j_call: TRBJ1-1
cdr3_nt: TGCAGCGTTAGGGGACAGGTGTCCACTGAAGCTTTCTTT
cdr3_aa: CSVRGQVSTEAFF

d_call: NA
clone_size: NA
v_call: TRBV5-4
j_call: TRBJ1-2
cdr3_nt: TGTGCCAGCAGCCCACAAGACAGGATCGATAACTATGGCTACACCTTC
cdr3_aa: CASSPQDRIDNYGYTF

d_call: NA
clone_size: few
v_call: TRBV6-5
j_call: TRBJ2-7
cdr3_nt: TGTGCCAGCAGTTACGCAGCCGGGAACGAGCAGTACTTC
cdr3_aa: CASSYAAGNEQYF

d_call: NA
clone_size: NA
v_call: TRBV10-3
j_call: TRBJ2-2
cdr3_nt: TGTGCCATCAGTGAGTCCTCGAACACCGGGGAGCTGTTTTTT
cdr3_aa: CAISESSNTGELFF

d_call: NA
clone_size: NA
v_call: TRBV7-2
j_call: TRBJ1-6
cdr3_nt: TGTGCCAGCAGCCCCCAGACCGCGGCTTCACCCCTCCACTTT
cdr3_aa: CASSPQTAASPLHF

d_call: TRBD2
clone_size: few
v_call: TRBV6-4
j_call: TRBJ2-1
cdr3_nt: TGTGCCAGCACTTCGGGTGCGGGGGGCGGCTACAATGAGCAGTTCTTC
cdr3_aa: CASTSGAGGGYNEQFF

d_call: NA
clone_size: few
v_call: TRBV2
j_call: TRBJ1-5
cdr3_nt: TGTGCCAGCAGATCAGGGTACGGAGGCAATCAGCCCCAGCATTTT
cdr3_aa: CASRSGYGGNQPQHF

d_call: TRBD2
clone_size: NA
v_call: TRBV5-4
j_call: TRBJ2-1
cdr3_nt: TGTGCCAGCAGCTCCCGGGGGGGGAACTACAATGAGCAGTTCTTC
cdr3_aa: CASSSRGGNYNEQFF

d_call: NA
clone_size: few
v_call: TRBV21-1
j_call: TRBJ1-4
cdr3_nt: TGTGCCAGCAGCCCTCAACAGGGGAGCGATGAAAAACTGTTTTTT
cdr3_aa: CASSPQQGSDEKLFF

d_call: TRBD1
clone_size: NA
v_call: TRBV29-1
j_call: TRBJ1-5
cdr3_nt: TGCAGCGTTTCACGGGGGACAGAGGATCAGCCCCAGCATTTT
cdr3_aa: CSVSRGTEDQPQHF

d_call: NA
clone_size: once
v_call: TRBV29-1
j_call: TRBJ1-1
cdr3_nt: TGCAGCGTTGAAGTCCACCCGGGGGGTGGCACTGAAGCTTTCTTT
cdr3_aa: CSVEVHPGGGTEAFF

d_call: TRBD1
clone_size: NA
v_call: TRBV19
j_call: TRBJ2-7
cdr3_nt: TGTGCCAGTAGACAGACAGGGGGCACTTACGAGCAGTACTTC
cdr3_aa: CASRQTGGTYEQYF

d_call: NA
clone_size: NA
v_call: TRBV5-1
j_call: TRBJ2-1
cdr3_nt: TGCGCCAGCAGCTTGGTAACCAGATCCTACAATGAGCAGTTCTTC
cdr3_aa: CASSLVTRSYNEQFF

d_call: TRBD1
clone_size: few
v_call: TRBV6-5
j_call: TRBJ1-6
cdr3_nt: TGTGCCAGCGGCTACAGGGGTACCTATAATTCTCCCCTCCGCTTT
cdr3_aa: CASGYRGTYNSPLRF

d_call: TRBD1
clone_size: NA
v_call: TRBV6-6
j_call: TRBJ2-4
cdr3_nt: TGTGCCAGCACCAACAGGGGGCAAGCTCAGTACTTC
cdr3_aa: CASTNRGQAQYF

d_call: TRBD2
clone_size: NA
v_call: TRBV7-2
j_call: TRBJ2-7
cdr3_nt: TGTGCCAGCAGCTTGGAGGGAGGGTCCTACGAGCAGTACTTC
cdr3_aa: CASSLEGGSYEQYF

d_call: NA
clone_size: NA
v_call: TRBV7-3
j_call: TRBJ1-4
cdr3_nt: TGTGCCAGCAGCTTAACAACGGGACATAATGAAAAACTGTTTTTT
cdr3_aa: CASSLTTGHNEKLFF